A single sample is the source of the 6 T cell receptor delta chains below, sequenced in a study of gammadelta T cells in human blood. TCRdb reran clone calling via CATT on the RT-PCR reads. The sample comprises hundreds of delta-chain clones, less than 25% of which are singletons, and under 30% rests with the top ten. The sequenced material came from Vgamma9Vdelta2 gamma-delta T cells from infant blood. These receptors all come from a human donor.

This clone has a handful of counts. The chain is built from TRDV2 and TRDJ1, with D possibly being TRDD3 (5 bases). CDR3 length: 15 amino acids. Germline values: CDR1 GEAIGNYY, CDR2 EKD. Trimming took 3 bases from V and 0 from J, leaving 13 bases between them. The CDR3 region is CACDATGPDTDKLIF. In DNA, the CDR3 is TGTGCCTGTGACGCTACTGGACCCGACACCGATAAACTCATCTTT.

Turning to this clone: This could be a read error, since a much larger clone is one nucleotide away. Other DNA sequences from this sample encode an identical CDR3 as well. The chain couples TRDV2 to TRDJ3; maybe TRDD3 (6 bases). This CDR3 has 20 residues. Looked up from germline, CDR1 is GEAIGNYY and CDR2 is EKD. Deletions cut 0 bases from V and 0 bases from J, with 17 bases between. The chain's CDR3 is CACDTVGRGNSSWDTRQMFF. The CDR3 coding sequence is TGTGCCTGTGACACCGTGGGACGGGGGAACAGCTCCTGGGACACCCGACAGATGTTTTTC.

On this clone: This likely traces to a read error, being one base from a far larger clone. The J gene is TRDJ3, the V gene TRDV2; D may be TRDD3 (6 bases). Per germline, CDR1 GEAIGNYY and CDR2 EKD. V dropped 0 bases and J dropped 2 bases, with 13 bases sitting between them. The CDR3 has 18 residues. The CDR3 DNA follows: TGTGCCTGTGACACCGTACTGTGGGATACCTGGGACACCCGACAGATGTTTTTC. Translated: CACDTVLWDTWDTRQMFF.

By frequency in the sample, this clone is hyperexpanded. The chain carries TRDV2 and TRDJ3; D uncertain. V lost 3 bases and J lost 0, with 11 bases in between. CDR1 and CDR2 from the germline V gene are GEAIGNYY and EKD. The CDR3 is 17 residues long. The CDR3 region is CACDETSSSWDTRQMFF. The CDR3 nucleotides read TGTGCCTGTGACGAGACTTCGAGCTCCTGGGACACCCGACAGATGTTTTTC.

This clone occurred a few times. The chain carries TRDV2 and TRDJ1, with TRDD3 matching 8 bases. The CDR3 loop spans 17 amino acids. Per the germline V gene, CDR1 is GEAIGNYY and CDR2 is EKD. V dropped 0 bases and J dropped 3; count of bases not matched to a gene: 11. CDR3 DNA: TGTGCCTGTGACACCGGGGATACCCCTTATATCCCCGATAAACTCATCTTT. Protein product: CACDTGDTPYIPDKLIF.

This clone is categorized as medium-sized. The genes are TRDV2 and TRDJ3; 8 bases agree with TRDD3. Unmatched junction bases numbered 18, after V lost 3 bases and J lost 0 bases. CDR3 length equals 22 residues. Germline assignment: CDR1 GEAIGNYY and CDR2 EKD. The chain's CDR3 is CACDPIGPVLGARSWDTRQMFF. The CDR3 region has the DNA TGTGCCTGTGACCCGATTGGCCCCGTACTGGGGGCCCGCTCCTGGGACACCCGACAGATGTTTTTC.